Following are 16 T cell receptor beta chains from one sample sequenced in a study of T-cell reconstitution after alpha-beta-depleted transplantation in children. Using unique molecular identifiers, the investigators prepared the TCRbeta library. Using its own MiXCR run on the PCR reads, TCRdb lists one record per CDR3 protein. The sample contains 250,000 to 300,000 distinct CDR3 sequences, roughly 12% of which appear only once. The sample in question was peripheral blood, obtained 180 days after TCRalphabeta/CD19-depleted stem cell transplant. All receptors come from a male patient aged 2-15 years who had a stem cell transplant for chronic granulomatous disease, so the T cells may come from the graft donor.

This clonotype has at least ten counts. The chain combines TRBV20-1 with TRBJ2-2; D is possibly TRBD1 or TRBD2 (7 bases each). Deletions cut 5 bases from V and 4 bases from J, with 17 bases between. CDR1 DFQATT and CDR2 SNEGSKA come from the germline V gene (reference sequence). The CDR3 runs to 15 residues. The CDR3 loop is CSAPRGGGLTGELFF. The CDR3 DNA reads TGCAGTGCTCCGCGGGGAGGGGGCCTCACCGGGGAGCTGTTTTTT.

This clonotype has ten or more counts. This rearrangement joins TRBV5-1 to TRBJ2-5, with a weak D call TRBD1 (6 bases). The germline V and J ends were trimmed by 0 bases and 3 bases, with 18 bases remaining between them. The CDR3 length is 17 residues. Germline values: CDR1 SGHRS, CDR2 YFSETQ. CDR3 nucleotides: TGCGCCAGCAGCTTGGTCTTATCGGGACACCTAAAAGAGACCCAGTACTTC. This sequence encodes CASSLVLSGHLKETQYF.

A few counts support this clonotype. The V and J genes are TRBV5-1 and TRBJ2-6, with TRBD1 matching over 9 bases. The V segment lost 4 bases and the J segment 0 bases; nucleotides outside the gene matches: 8. The CDR3 length is 18 residues. Germline V gives CDR1 SGHRS, CDR2 YFSETQ. As DNA, the CDR3 is TGCGCCAGCAGCAGGCTAGGGACAGGGAGCTCTGGGGCCAACGTCCTGACTTTC. It yields the protein CASSRLGTGSSGANVLTF.

This clonotype was counted ten times or more. V usage is TRBV28 and J usage is TRBJ2-1, with 7 bases fitting TRBD2. The J segment lost 7 bases and the V segment lost 5 bases, leaving 8 bases of the junction unmatched. This CDR3 is 14 amino acids long. Per germline, CDR1 MDHEN and CDR2 SYDVKM. The CDR3 region is CASSLGLGQNEQFF. The CDR3 region has the DNA TGTGCCAGCAGTCTTGGACTAGGCCAAAATGAGCAGTTCTTC.

This clonotype was seen ten or more times. The J gene is TRBJ2-1, the V gene TRBV5-1, with 11 bases fitting TRBD2. CDR3 length: 16 amino acids. Germline assignment: CDR1 SGHRS and CDR2 YFSETQ. Trimming took 0 bases from V and 5 from J; bases not matched to a gene: 4. DNA for the CDR3: TGCGCCAGCAGCTTGGCACTAGCGGGAGTTGACAATGAGCAGTTCTTC. This sequence encodes CASSLALAGVDNEQFF.

A word on this clonotype: Just one base apart from a much larger clone, this may be a read error. The chain joins TRBV6-1 to TRBJ2-7, with 10 nucleotides matching TRBD1. V shed 4 bases, J shed 9 bases, and the junction held 12 bases outside the gene matches. Germline V gene sequence: CDR1 MNHNS, CDR2 SASEGT. This CDR3 is built from 15 residues. The CDR3 nucleotides are TGTGCCAGCAGTGTGGTCGGGACAGGGGTCAACGCGCAGTACTTC. It yields the protein CASSVVGTGVNAQYF.

This clonotype was observed a few times. J is TRBJ2-1 and V is TRBV12-3 or TRBV12-4; 8 bases are shared with TRBD2. This CDR3 contains 19 residues. Trimming removed 7 bases from V and 6 bases from J; junction bases left unmatched: 23. Here the CDR3 DNA reads TGTGCCAGCAATCCAGCGCGCGGGACCGGGACTAGGGGGATCAATGAGCAGTTCTTC. This encodes CASNPARGTGTRGINEQFF.

The chain has TRBV27 and TRBJ2-7; possibly TRBD2 for D (6 bases). CDR1 is MNHEY and CDR2 is SMNVEV in the germline V gene (reference sequence). The CDR3 totals 15 residues. V lost 5 bases and J lost 7, with 21 bases in between. The CDR3 loop is CASSPDYPQEFEQYF. The CDR3 DNA reads TGTGCCAGCAGTCCGGACTACCCCCAGGAATTTGAGCAGTACTTC.

This clonotype has ten or more counts. The chain carries TRBV20-1 and TRBJ2-4; D gene unclear. Trimming cost V 3 bases and J 3 bases, with 15 bases left between them. Germline-derived CDR1 and CDR2 are DFQATT and SNEGSKA (reference sequence). The CDR3 has 15 amino acids. CDR3 coding DNA: TGCAGTGCTAGTTTACTTAGCTTCGGCAAAAACATTCAGTACTTC. This translates into CSASLLSFGKNIQYF.

The chain combines TRBV20-1 with TRBJ1-5; the D is unclear. Trimming cost V 4 bases and J 3 bases, with 16 bases left between them. Germline-derived CDR1 and CDR2 are DFQATT and SNEGSKA (reference sequence). The CDR3 consists of 15 residues. CDR3: CSAKNQGPLNQPQHF. The DNA for the CDR3 is TGCAGTGCTAAGAATCAAGGGCCCCTCAATCAGCCCCAGCATTTT.

This clonotype has ten or more counts. The chain employs TRBV19 and TRBJ2-5; D is uncertain. The germline V gene has CDR1 LNHDA and CDR2 SQIVND (reference sequence). V was shortened by 6 bases and J by 5 bases, with 13 bases between the two germline ends. The CDR3 covers 13 residues. In DNA, the CDR3 is TGTGCCAGTAGAGATGGGTCCCAGGAGACCCAGTACTTC. Amino acids: CASRDGSQETQYF.

With regard to this clonotype: One end of the junction fails to match germline, which may point to a read error. The rearrangement links TRBV5-7 to TRBJ2-3; 8 bases align to TRBD2. Being an ORF, TRBV5-7 has a function that is uncertain. The CDR3 is 15 amino acids. The CDR3 sequence: CASSQGLAITDTKYF. CDR3 nucleotides: TGTGCCAGCAGCCAAGGACTAGCCATCACAGATACGAAGTATTTT.

There are many counts of this clonotype. V gene TRBV3-1 combines with J gene TRBJ1-4; D not resolved. The CDR3 totals 14 residues. V was shortened by 0 bases and J by 7 bases, with 9 bases between the two germline ends. The germline CDR1 and CDR2 sequences are LGHDT and YNNKEL (reference sequence). This CDR3 reads CASSQEASGEKLFF. Written as DNA, the CDR3 is TGTGCCAGCAGCCAAGAAGCCTCGGGTGAAAAACTGTTTTTT.

This clonotype was seen at least ten times. This chain joins TRBV28 and TRBJ2-7, with a possible D match to TRBD2 (6 bases). This CDR3 contains 14 residues. V lost 5 bases, J lost 2 bases, and 13 bases lay in between. Germline CDR1 MDHEN, CDR2 SYDVKM. The CDR3 DNA follows: TGTGCCAGCAGTCCGACGGGGGAAGCCTACGAGCAGTACTTC. Translating it yields CASSPTGEAYEQYF.

This chain uses TRBV18 with TRBJ2-1, with 8 bases lining up with TRBD2. V gave up 4 bases and J gave up 3 bases; unmatched junction bases: 5. Germline assignment: CDR1 KGHSH and CDR2 LQKENI. The CDR3 has 15 amino acids. The CDR3 DNA is TGTGCCAGCTCACGCGGGAGGAAATTCTACAATGAGCAGTTCTTC. It encodes CASSRGRKFYNEQFF. Variable domain in full (rest from reference TRBV18 and TRBJ2-1): NAGVMQNPRHLVRRRGQEARLRCSPMKGHSHVYWYRQLPEEGLKFMVYLQKENIIDESGMPKERFSAEFPKEGPSILRIQQVVRGDSAAYFCASSRGRKFYNEQFFGPGTRLTVL.

This clonotype was counted many times. The V gene is TRBV27, the J gene TRBJ2-5; TRBD1 matches 7 bases. The CDR3 totals 13 residues. Looked up from germline, CDR1 is MNHEY and CDR2 is SMNVEV (reference sequence). V lost 8 bases and J lost 4; bases outside the gene matches: 7. The CDR3 DNA follows: TGTGCCAGCCGGACAGGTGGGGCAGAGACCCAGTACTTC. Its protein is CASRTGGAETQYF.